Presented here are 7 T cell receptor beta chains from one specimen sequenced in a study of shared clonotypes between healthy human individuals. Using immunoSEQ multiplex PCR, the repertoire was profiled, and TCRdb retains in-frame clones only, with some absent. Among just over 2,000,000 clones, about 95% were seen once, and the ten largest hold roughly 1%. Naive-designated CD8 cells lacked CD45RO, were positively enriched for CCR7, and omitted terminally differentiated effector memory CD45RA+ cells. The source material was naive CD8+ T cells sorted from blood. These receptors all come from a man aged 18 to 30 in good health.

CDR3 in DNA: TGTGCCAGCAGCTTGGAAGGGGGACCATTTTCCTACGAGCAGTACTTC. Translated, it gives CASSLEGGPFSYEQYF. The chain recombines TRBV5-6 with TRBJ2-7; tentative D call: TRBD1 (6 bases). This CDR3 spans 16 amino acids. V lost 0 bases and J 1 base, leaving 14 bases between the germline ends. Per the germline V gene, CDR1 is SGHDT and CDR2 is YYEEEE.

Concerning this clone itself: The same CDR3 is also encoded by other DNA sequences in this sample. The rearrangement links TRBV5-6 to TRBJ1-6; no clear D. Trimming stripped 0 bases from V and 9 bases from J, with 4 bases between. CDR1 is SGHDT, CDR2 YYEEEE, per germline. This CDR3 is built from 12 residues. The CDR3: CASSLEGSPLHF. CDR3 sequence (DNA): TGTGCCAGCAGCTTGGAAGGTTCACCCCTCCACTTT.

The genes are TRBV27 and TRBJ2-5; a weak D match, TRBD2 (5 bases). This CDR3 has 16 amino acids. Per the germline V gene, CDR1 is MNHEY and CDR2 is SMNVEV (reference sequence). V was trimmed by 0 bases and J by 3 bases, leaving 14 bases between them. The CDR3 protein is CASSLSDGDVKETQYF. The CDR3 DNA is TGTGCCAGCAGTTTATCGGACGGGGATGTTAAAGAGACCCAGTACTTC.

This rearrangement joins TRBV7-6 to TRBJ2-1, with a possible D match to TRBD2 (5 bases). Trimming shortened V by 1 base and J by 1 base, and 14 bases separated the two germline ends. In germline, CDR1 is SGHVS, CDR2 FNYEAQ. This CDR3 spans 17 amino acids. Here the CDR3 DNA reads TGTGCCAGCAGCTTAGATGGGGTGACGGGGTCCTACAATGAGCAGTTCTTC. It specifies CASSLDGVTGSYNEQFF.

V and J are TRBV7-3 and TRBJ2-2; 9 bases agree with TRBD2. The germline V gene encodes CDR1 SGHTA and CDR2 FQGTGA. The CDR3 is made up of 17 amino acids. J gave up 3 bases and V 5 bases, and 10 bases lay outside the gene matches. The CDR3: CASSLSSKRGDTGELFF. The DNA for the CDR3 is TGTGCCAGCAGCCTGAGCTCCAAGCGGGGGGACACCGGGGAGCTGTTTTTT.

The CDR3 DNA reads TGTGCCAGCAGTGAGCCATTTCAGTTGGGGGGCGTAGGGGACTATGGCTACACCTTC. The encoded protein is CASSEPFQLGGVGDYGYTF. This chain joins TRBV2 and TRBJ1-2; possibly TRBD1 for D (6 bases). The CDR3 covers 19 residues. CDR1 is SNHLY, CDR2 FYNNEI, per germline. V lost 3 bases to trimming and J lost 3 bases, with 26 bases between them. Supplemented by reference TRBV2 and TRBJ1-2, the full variable domain reads EPEVTQTPSHQVTQMGQEVILRCVPISNHLYFYWYRQILGQKVEFLVSFYNNEISEKSEIFDDQFSVERPDGSNFTLKIRSTKLEDSAMYFCASSEPFQLGGVGDYGYTFGSGTRLTVV.

This clone was recorded a few times. The rearrangement uses TRBV29-1 and TRBJ1-3; D is uncertain. The CDR3 extends over 11 amino acids. Germline V gives CDR1 SQVTM, CDR2 ANQGSEA. Trimming removed 2 bases at V and 3 bases at J, with 2 bases between. The CDR3 bases are TGCAGCGTTGAAATTGGAAACACCATATATTTT. As protein: CSVEIGNTIYF.